This TCR beta chain was found in a study of blood T cell repertoires in COVID-19. Study-level information: PBMCs, B-cell-depleted T cells, or T cells were the source of the cDNA or gDNA that made up the material.

Germline lookup yields CDR1 SGHTA and CDR2 FQGTGA. The CDR3 contains 13 residues. The ends were cut back, 3 bases at V and 7 bases at J, with 12 bases in the middle. Profiling relied on immunoSEQ multiplex PCR, and the TCRdb table lists in-frame clones only, not all of them. In the table there are a few hundred thousand clones, roughly 88% of which are singletons. Sequenced sample: peripheral blood. This sequence originates from a woman aged 50 to 60 with acute or convalescent COVID-19. The rearrangement links TRBV7-3 to TRBJ1-1; unclear D gene. CDR3 sequence (DNA): TGTGCCAGCAGCTTCGGGGTATACAATGAAGCTTTCTTT. Encoded protein: CASSFGVYNEAFF.